This T cell receptor beta chain was captured in a study of shared clonotypes between healthy human individuals. Study outcomes and limitations: The genetic and exposure-history diversity represented was limited by few donors.

Deep-level assay runs were performed. Assay: immunoSEQ multiplex PCR; the TCRdb copy retains only in-frame clones and omits some. This table holds 950,000 to 1,300,000 clones, roughly 70% found once. CDR3 length equals 14 residues. In germline, CDR1 is SGHRS, CDR2 YFSETQ. Trimming pared 4 bases from V and 0 bases from J, leaving 7 bases between. In regard to this clone: Antigen: not known. Other DNA sequences in the sample encode the same CDR3.

This TCR was sampled from a man aged 18 to 30 in good health. What was sequenced was memory CD4+ T cells sorted from blood. Indicated subset: CD45RA-negative fraction. The chain uses TRBV5-1 and TRBJ2-2; D not resolved. The CDR3 DNA reads as TGCGCCAGCAGCCTCACTACGAACACCGGGGAGCTGTTTTTT. It codes for CASSLTTNTGELFF.